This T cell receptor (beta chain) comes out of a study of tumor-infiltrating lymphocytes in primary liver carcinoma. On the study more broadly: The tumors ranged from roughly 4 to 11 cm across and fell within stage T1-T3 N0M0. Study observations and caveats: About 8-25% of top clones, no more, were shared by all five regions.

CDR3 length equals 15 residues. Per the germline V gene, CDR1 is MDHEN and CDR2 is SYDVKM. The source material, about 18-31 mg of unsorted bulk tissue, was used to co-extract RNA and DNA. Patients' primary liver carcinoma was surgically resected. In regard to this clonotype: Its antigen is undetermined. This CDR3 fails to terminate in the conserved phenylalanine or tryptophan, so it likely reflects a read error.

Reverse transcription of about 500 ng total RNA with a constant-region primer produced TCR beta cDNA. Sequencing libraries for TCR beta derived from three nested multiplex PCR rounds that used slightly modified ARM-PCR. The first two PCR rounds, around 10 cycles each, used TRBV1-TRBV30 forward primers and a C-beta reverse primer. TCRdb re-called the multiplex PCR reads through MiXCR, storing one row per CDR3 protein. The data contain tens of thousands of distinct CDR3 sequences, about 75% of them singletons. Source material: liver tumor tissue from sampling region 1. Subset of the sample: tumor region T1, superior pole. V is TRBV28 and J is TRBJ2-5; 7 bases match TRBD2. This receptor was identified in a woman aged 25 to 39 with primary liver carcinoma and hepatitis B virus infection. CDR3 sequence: CASSFWASGQETQYL. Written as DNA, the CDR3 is TGTGCCAGCAGTTTTTGGGCTAGCGGCCAAGAGACTCAGTACTTA.